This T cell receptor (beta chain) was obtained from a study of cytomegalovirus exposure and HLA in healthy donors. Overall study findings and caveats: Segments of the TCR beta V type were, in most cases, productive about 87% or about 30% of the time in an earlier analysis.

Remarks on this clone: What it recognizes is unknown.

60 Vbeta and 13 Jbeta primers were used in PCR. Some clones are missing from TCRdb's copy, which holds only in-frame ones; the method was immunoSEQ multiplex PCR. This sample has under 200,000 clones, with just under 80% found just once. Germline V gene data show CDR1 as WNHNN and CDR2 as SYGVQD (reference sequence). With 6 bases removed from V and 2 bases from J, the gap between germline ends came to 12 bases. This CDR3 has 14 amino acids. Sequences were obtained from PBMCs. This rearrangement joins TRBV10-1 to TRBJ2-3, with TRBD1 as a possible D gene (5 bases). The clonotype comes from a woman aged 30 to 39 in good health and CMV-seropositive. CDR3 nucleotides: TGCGCCAGCAGCTCCGACAGACCCACAGATACGCAGTATTTT. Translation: CASSSDRPTDTQYF.